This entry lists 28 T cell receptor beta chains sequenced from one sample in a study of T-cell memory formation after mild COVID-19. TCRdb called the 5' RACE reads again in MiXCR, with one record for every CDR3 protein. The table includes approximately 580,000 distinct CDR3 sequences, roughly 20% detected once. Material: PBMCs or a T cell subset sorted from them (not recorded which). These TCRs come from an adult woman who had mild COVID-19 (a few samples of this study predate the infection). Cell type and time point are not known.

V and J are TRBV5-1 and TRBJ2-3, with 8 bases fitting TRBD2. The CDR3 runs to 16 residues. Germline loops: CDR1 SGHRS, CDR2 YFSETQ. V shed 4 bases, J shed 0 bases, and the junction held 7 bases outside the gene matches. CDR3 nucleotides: TGCGCCAGCAGCCCCCCCGGCGGGAGGAGCACAGATACGCAGTATTTT. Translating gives CASSPPGGRSTDTQYF.

As DNA, the CDR3 is TGTGCCAGCAGCTTCCGGGAACTCACTAGCGAGCCCCAGCATTTT. Translation gives CASSFRELTSEPQHF. The rearrangement links TRBV7-2 to TRBJ1-5; D is uncertain. The germline V gene has CDR1 SGHTA and CDR2 FQGNSA. The V and J ends lost 3 bases and 8 bases respectively, with 17 bases between them. CDR3 length equals 15 residues.

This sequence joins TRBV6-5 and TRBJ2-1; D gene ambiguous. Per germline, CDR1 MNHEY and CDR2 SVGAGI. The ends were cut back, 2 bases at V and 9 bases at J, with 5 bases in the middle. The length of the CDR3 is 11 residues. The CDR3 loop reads CASSYGFEQFF. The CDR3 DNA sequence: TGTGCCAGCAGTTACGGGTTTGAGCAGTTCTTC.

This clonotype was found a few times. CDR3 residues: CASRGGQGSYQPQHF. The CDR3 DNA sequence: TGTGCCAGCAGGGGGGGACAGGGATCGTATCAGCCCCAGCATTTT. The chain couples TRBV27 to TRBJ1-5; 9 positions agree with TRBD1. Germline V gives CDR1 MNHEY, CDR2 SMNVEV (reference sequence). Unmatched junction bases numbered 8, after V lost 6 bases and J lost 5 bases. This CDR3 is built from 15 residues.

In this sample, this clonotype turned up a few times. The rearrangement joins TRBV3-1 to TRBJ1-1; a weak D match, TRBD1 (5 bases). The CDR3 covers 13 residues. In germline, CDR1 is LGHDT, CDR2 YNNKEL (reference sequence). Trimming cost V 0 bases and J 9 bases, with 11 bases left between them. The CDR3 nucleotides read TGTGCCAGCAGCCAAGATTTGGGGGACCAAGCTTTCTTT. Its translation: CASSQDLGDQAFF. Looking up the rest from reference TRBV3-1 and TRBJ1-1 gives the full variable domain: DTAVSQTPKYLVTQMGNDKSIKCEQNLGHDTMYWYKQDSKKFLKIMFSYNNKELIINETVPNRFSPKSPDKAHLNLHINSLELGDSAVYFCASSQDLGDQAFFGQGTRLTVV.

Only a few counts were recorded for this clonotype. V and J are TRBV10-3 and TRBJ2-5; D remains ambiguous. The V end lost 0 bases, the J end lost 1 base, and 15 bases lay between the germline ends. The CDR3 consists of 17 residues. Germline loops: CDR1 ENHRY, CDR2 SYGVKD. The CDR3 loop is CAISESLVLGGQETQYF. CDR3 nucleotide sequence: TGTGCCATCAGTGAGTCGTTAGTTCTAGGCGGCCAAGAGACCCAGTACTTC.

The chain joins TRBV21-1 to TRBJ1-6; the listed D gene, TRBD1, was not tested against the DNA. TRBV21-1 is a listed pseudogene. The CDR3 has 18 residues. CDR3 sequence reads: CASSNLSQPLLFNSPLHF. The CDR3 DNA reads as TGTGCCAGCAGCAACCTTTCCCAGCCACTCCTTTTTAATTCACCCCTCCACTTT.

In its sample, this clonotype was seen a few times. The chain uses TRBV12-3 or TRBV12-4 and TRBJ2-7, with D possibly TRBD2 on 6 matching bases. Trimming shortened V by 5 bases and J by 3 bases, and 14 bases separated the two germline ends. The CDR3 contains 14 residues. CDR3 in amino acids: CASSAPGLSYEQYF. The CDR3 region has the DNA TGTGCCAGCAGTGCCCCGGGACTTAGCTACGAGCAGTACTTC.

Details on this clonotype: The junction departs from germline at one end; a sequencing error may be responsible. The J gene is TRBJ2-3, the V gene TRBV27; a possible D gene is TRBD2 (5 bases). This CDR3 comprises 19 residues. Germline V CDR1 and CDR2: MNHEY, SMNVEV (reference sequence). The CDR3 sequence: CASSPVTIASRPMWDTLYF. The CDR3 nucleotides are TGTGCCAGCAGCCCGGTCACTATTGCTAGCCGTCCCATGTGGGATACGCTGTATTTT.

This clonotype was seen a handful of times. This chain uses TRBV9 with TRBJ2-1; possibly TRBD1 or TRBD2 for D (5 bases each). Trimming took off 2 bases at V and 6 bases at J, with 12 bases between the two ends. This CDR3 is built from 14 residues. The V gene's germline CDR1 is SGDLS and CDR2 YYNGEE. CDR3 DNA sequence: TGTGCCAGCAGCGTGGGGGTGGCGTCCAATGAGCAGTTCTTC. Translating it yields CASSVGVASNEQFF.

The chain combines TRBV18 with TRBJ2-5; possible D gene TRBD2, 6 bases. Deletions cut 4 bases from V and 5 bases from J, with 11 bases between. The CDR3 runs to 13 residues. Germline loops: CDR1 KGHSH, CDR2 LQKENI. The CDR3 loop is CASSRGDFETQYF. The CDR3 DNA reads TGTGCCAGCTCACGGGGGGATTTCGAGACCCAGTACTTC.

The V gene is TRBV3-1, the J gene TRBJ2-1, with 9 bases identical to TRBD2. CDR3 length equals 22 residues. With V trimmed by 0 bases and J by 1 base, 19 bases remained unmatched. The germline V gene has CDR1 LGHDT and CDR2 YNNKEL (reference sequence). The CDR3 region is CASSQEGLQETSGYLSYNEQFF. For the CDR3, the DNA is TGTGCCAGCAGCCAAGAGGGGCTGCAGGAGACTAGCGGTTACCTTTCCTACAATGAGCAGTTCTTC.

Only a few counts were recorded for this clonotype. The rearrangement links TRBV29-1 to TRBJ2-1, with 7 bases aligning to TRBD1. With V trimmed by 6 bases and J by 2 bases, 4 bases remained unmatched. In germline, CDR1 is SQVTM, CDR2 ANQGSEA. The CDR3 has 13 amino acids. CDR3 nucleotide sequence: TGCAGCGTCTGGACAGGCCCCTACAATGAGCAGTTCTTC. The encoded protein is CSVWTGPYNEQFF.

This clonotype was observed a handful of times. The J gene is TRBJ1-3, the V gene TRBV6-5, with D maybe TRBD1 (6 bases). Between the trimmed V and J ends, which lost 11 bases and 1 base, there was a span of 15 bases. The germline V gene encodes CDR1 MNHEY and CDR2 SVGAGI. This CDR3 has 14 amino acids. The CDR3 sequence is CASRKGGSGNTIYF. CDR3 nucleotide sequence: TGTGCCTCCAGAAAGGGGGGATCTGGAAACACCATATATTTT.

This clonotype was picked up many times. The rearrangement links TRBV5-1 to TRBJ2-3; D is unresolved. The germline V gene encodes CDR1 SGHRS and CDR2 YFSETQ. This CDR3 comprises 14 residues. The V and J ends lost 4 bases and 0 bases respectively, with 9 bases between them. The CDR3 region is CASSLGRSTDTQYF. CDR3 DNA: TGCGCCAGCAGCCTCGGACGGAGCACAGATACGCAGTATTTT. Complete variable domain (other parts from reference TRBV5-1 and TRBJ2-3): KAGVTQTPRYLIKTRGQQVTLSCSPISGHRSVSWYQQTPGQGLQFLFEYFSETQRNKGNFPGRFSGRQFSNSRSEMNVSTLELGDSALYLCASSLGRSTDTQYFGPGTRLTVL.

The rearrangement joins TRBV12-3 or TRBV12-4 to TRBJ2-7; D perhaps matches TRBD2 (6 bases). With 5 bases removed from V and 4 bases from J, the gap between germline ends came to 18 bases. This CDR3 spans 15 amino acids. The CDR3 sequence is CASSTASGDPYEQYF. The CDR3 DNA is TGTGCCAGCAGTACGGCGTCGGGAGATCCGTACGAGCAGTACTTC.

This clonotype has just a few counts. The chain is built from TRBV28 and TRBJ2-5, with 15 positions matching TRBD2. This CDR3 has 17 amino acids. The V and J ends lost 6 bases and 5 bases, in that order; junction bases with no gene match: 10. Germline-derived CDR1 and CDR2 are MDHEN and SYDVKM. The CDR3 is CASSSLGLAGGRETQYF. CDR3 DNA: TGTGCCAGCAGCTCTCTTGGACTAGCGGGAGGGAGGGAGACCCAGTACTTC.

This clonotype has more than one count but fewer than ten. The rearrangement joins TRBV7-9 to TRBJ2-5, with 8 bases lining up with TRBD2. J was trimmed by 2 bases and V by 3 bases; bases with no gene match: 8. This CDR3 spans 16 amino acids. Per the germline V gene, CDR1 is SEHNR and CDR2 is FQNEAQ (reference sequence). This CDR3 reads CASSFPTSGIQETQYF. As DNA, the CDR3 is TGTGCCAGCAGCTTCCCAACTAGCGGAATTCAAGAGACCCAGTACTTC.

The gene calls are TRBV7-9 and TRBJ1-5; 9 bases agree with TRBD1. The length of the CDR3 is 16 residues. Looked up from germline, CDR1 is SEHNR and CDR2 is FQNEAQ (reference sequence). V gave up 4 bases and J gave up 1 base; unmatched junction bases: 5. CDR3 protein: CASSSAQGASNQPQHF. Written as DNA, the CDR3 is TGTGCCAGCAGCTCCGCACAGGGGGCAAGCAATCAGCCCCAGCATTTT.

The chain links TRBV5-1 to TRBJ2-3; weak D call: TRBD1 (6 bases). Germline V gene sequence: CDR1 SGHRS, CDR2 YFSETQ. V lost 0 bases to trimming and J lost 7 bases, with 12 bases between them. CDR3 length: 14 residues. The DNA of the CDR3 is TGCGCCAGCAGCTTGGGGCAGGGGATGAATACGCAGTATTTT. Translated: CASSLGQGMNTQYF.

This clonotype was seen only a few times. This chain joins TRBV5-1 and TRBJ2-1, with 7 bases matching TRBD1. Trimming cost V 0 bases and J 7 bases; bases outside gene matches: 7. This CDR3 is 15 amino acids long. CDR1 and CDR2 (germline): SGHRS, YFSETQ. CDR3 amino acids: CASSLVVTGSNEQFF. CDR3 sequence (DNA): TGCGCCAGCAGCTTGGTCGTGACAGGGAGTAATGAGCAGTTCTTC.

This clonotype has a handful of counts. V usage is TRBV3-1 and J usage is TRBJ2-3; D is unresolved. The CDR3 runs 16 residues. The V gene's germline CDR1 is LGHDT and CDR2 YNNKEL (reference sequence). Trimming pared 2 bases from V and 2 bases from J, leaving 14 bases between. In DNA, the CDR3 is TGTGCCAGCAGCCAAACCGTCGGGCTAGACACAGATACGCAGTATTTT. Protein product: CASSQTVGLDTDTQYF.

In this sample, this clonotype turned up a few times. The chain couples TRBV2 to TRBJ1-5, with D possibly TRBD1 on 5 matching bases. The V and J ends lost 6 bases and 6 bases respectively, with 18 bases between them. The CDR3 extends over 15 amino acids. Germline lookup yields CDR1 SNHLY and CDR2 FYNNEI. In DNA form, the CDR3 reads TGTGCCAGCAGCAACCGACAGATCGTTACTCAGCCCCAGCATTTT. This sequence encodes CASSNRQIVTQPQHF.

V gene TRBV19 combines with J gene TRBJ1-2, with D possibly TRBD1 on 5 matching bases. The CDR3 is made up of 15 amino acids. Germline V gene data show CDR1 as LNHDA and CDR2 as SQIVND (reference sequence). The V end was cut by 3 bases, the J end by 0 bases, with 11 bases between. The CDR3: CASSMSRQTNYGYTF. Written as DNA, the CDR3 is TGTGCCAGTAGTATGTCCCGACAGACTAACTATGGCTACACCTTC.

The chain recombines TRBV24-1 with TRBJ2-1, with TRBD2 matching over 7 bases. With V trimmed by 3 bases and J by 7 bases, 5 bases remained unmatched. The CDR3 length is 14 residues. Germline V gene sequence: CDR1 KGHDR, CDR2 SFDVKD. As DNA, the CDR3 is TGTGCCACCAGTGATACCGGACTAGTAAATGAGCAGTTCTTC. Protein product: CATSDTGLVNEQFF.

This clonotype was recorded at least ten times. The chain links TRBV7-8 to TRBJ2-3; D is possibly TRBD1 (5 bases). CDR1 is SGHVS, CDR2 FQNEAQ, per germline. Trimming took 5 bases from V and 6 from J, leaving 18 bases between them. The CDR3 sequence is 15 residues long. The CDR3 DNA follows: TGTGCCAGCAGCCTTCAAGGGGCACGGCGGGATACGCAGTATTTT. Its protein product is CASSLQGARRDTQYF.

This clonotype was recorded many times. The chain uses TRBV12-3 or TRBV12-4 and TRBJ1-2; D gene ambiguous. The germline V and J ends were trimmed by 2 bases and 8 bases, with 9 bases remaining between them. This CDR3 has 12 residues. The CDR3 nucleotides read TGTGCCAGCAGTTTATGGGAGAACGGCTACACCTTC. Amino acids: CASSLWENGYTF.

CDR3 nucleotides: TGCAGTGCCGGGGAGACCCAGTACTTC. Translating gives CSAGETQYF. This chain joins TRBV20-1 and TRBJ2-5; D gene uncertain. The CDR3 is 9 amino acids. The V end was cut by 6 bases, the J end by 5 bases, with 4 bases between. The V gene's germline CDR1 is DFQATT and CDR2 SNEGSKA (reference sequence).